The next 12 T cell receptor beta chains were all read from a single sample in a study of blood T cell repertoires in COVID-19. Assay used: immunoSEQ multiplex PCR; TCRdb lists only in-frame clones, some missing. The data hold about 45,000 clones, with roughly nine tenths observed a single time. Specimen: peripheral blood. The receptor set was obtained from a human donor in a cohort sampled during active COVID-19.

V and J are TRBV2 and TRBJ2-1; TRBD1 agrees at 9 bases. CDR3 length: 15 residues. The trim removed 4 bases at V and 7 bases at J, leaving 8 bases unmatched. Germline CDR1 reads SNHLY; CDR2 reads FYNNEI. The CDR3 DNA reads TGTGCCAGCAGTGTCCCCGACAGGGGGGGAAATGAGCAGTTCTTC. Translated: CASSVPDRGGNEQFF.

This chain connects TRBV10-3 to TRBJ2-5; 7 bases fit TRBD2. The length of the CDR3 is 13 residues. Trimming at V came to 6 bases and at J to 5 bases, leaving 6 bases not matched to a gene. Germline CDR1 ENHRY, CDR2 SYGVKD. CDR3 amino acids: CAIRAGETETQYF. The CDR3, as DNA: TGTGCCATCAGGGCGGGAGAGACTGAGACCCAGTACTTC.

V and J are TRBV11-3 and TRBJ2-2; 16 nucleotides match TRBD2. Germline V CDR1 and CDR2: SGHNT, YENEEA. Trimming removed 4 bases from V and 7 bases from J; junction bases left unmatched: 12. CDR3 length: 19 amino acids. The CDR3 loop is CASSSPGTSGGARDGELFF. The CDR3 DNA is TGTGCCAGCAGCTCCCCCGGGACTAGCGGGGGGGCCAGGGACGGGGAGCTGTTTTTT.

The gene calls are TRBV20-1 and TRBJ2-3; weak D call: TRBD2 (5 bases). Germline CDR1 DFQATT, CDR2 SNEGSKA (reference sequence). The CDR3 is 12 residues long. Trimming removed 3 bases at V and 7 bases at J, with 11 bases between. CDR3: CSASVPGNTQYF. CDR3 DNA sequence: TGCAGTGCTAGTGTGCCGGGAAATACGCAGTATTTT.

This clone came up once. V and J are TRBV4-1 and TRBJ2-7; the D gene is possibly TRBD1 (6 bases). The CDR3 covers 16 residues. The V gene lost 0 bases and the J gene lost 0 bases, with 12 bases spanning the gap. Germline assignment: CDR1 MGHRA and CDR2 YSYEKL. In nucleotides, the CDR3 is TGCGCCAGCAGCCAAGAGATGCAGGGGCCCTCCTACGAGCAGTACTTC. This sequence encodes CASSQEMQGPSYEQYF.

The genes are TRBV7-2 and TRBJ1-6; possibly TRBD1 for D (5 bases). The CDR3 extends over 16 amino acids. CDR1 and CDR2 (germline): SGHTA, FQGNSA. V lost 3 bases and J 6 bases, leaving 15 bases between the germline ends. CDR3 sequence: CASSFGGSGSNSPLHF. The CDR3 DNA follows: TGTGCCAGCAGCTTCGGGGGGTCGGGCTCTAATTCACCCCTCCACTTT.

The J gene is TRBJ2-1, the V gene TRBV27; D ambiguous. Trimming removed 0 bases at V and 12 bases at J, with 12 bases between. This CDR3 is 13 amino acids long. Germline CDR1 and CDR2: MNHEY and SMNVEV (reference sequence). The CDR3 protein is CASSLSASWRQFF. The DNA of the CDR3 is TGTGCCAGCAGTTTATCAGCCAGCTGGAGGCAGTTCTTC.

The chain links TRBV9 to TRBJ2-2; 8 positions agree with TRBD2. Trimming removed 4 bases from V and 5 bases from J; junction bases left unmatched: 7. The CDR3 spans 15 residues. Germline V gives CDR1 SGDLS, CDR2 YYNGEE. This chain's CDR3 is CASSSSGGRTGELFF. CDR3 DNA sequence: TGTGCCAGCAGCAGCAGCGGGGGAAGAACCGGGGAGCTGTTTTTT. Full variable domain (remainder filled in from reference TRBV9 and TRBJ2-2): DSGVTQTPKHLITATGQRVTLRCSPRSGDLSVYWYQQSLDQGLQFLIQYYNGEERAKGNILERFSAQQFPDLHSELNLSSLELGDSALYFCASSSSGGRTGELFFGEGSRLTVL.

This clone was recorded once. This chain uses TRBV28 with TRBJ2-3, with TRBD1 identical over 7 bases. Germline V gene data show CDR1 as MDHEN and CDR2 as SYDVKM. This CDR3 contains 16 residues. The trim removed 1 base at V and 2 bases at J, leaving 6 bases unmatched. Written as DNA, the CDR3 is TGTGCCAGCAGTTTATCAGGGGGTATAAACACAGATACGCAGTATTTT. Residues: CASSLSGGINTDTQYF.

The V call is TRBV28, the J call TRBJ1-5, with D unclear. Trimming stripped 4 bases from V and 0 bases from J, with 10 bases between. Germline CDR1 is MDHEN and CDR2 is SYDVKM. This CDR3 has 15 amino acids. In DNA form, the CDR3 reads TGTGCCAGCAGTTACGCAGACTATAGCAATCAGCCCCAGCATTTT. It encodes CASSYADYSNQPQHF.

The CDR3 DNA reads as TGTGCCACCAGCAGAGGGAGGACAGCTGGCAATCAGCCCCAGCATTTT. Translated, it gives CATSRGRTAGNQPQHF. The chain carries TRBV15 and TRBJ1-5; tentative D call: TRBD1 (6 bases). CDR1 and CDR2 from the germline V gene are LNHNV and YYDKDF (reference sequence). V lost 1 base and J 2 bases, leaving 12 bases between the germline ends. CDR3 length: 16 amino acids.

The chain couples TRBV7-2 to TRBJ2-7, with D perhaps matching TRBD2 (5 bases). The germline V gene has CDR1 SGHTA and CDR2 FQGNSA. This CDR3 contains 17 residues. Trimming stripped 7 bases from V and 1 base from J, with 23 bases between. The CDR3 reads CASTDGPWRASSYEQYF. CDR3 bases: TGTGCCAGCACAGACGGCCCTTGGCGGGCTAGTTCCTACGAGCAGTACTTC.